One sample yielded the 15 T cell receptor beta chains listed below, sequenced in a study of blood T cell repertoires in COVID-19. Only in-frame clones appear in the TCRdb table, and some are missing; sequencing was by immunoSEQ multiplex PCR. This sample has about 160,000 clones; around 90% occur once, and the top ten carry about 2.3%. The sequenced sample was peripheral blood. These receptors originate from a man younger than 35 with acute or convalescent COVID-19.

This rearrangement joins TRBV7-6 to TRBJ2-7; D not resolved. Germline V gives CDR1 SGHVS, CDR2 FNYEAQ. The CDR3 has 15 amino acids. V lost 1 base, J lost 1 base, and 11 bases lay in between. Here the CDR3 reads CASSLGTANSYEQYF. The CDR3 bases are TGTGCCAGCAGCTTAGGTACAGCCAATTCCTACGAGCAGTACTTC. The full variable domain, rest sourced from reference TRBV7-6 and TRBJ2-7, is GAGVSQSPRYKVTKRGQDVALRCDPISGHVSLYWYRQALGQGPEFLTYFNYEAQQDKSGLPNDRFSAERPEGSISTLTIQRTEQRDSAMYRCASSLGTANSYEQYFGPGTRLTVT.

V usage is TRBV12-3 or TRBV12-4 and J usage is TRBJ1-5; D is perhaps TRBD1 (5 bases). Trimming took off 6 bases at V and 4 bases at J, with 7 bases between the two ends. This CDR3 comprises 12 residues. CDR3 sequence (DNA): TGTGCCAGCAGCCGACAGAATCAGCCCCAGCATTTT. Translation: CASSRQNQPQHF.

This clone was detected only once. This chain uses TRBV24-1 with TRBJ1-5, with 9 bases fitting TRBD1. The CDR3 is 16 residues long. The trim removed 0 bases at V and 4 bases at J, leaving 3 bases unmatched. In germline, CDR1 is KGHDR, CDR2 SFDVKD. CDR3 loop: CATSDLPGQGNQPQHF. The CDR3 nucleotides are TGTGCCACCAGTGATTTGCCGGGACAGGGAAATCAGCCCCAGCATTTT.

This chain uses TRBV27 with TRBJ1-1; D not certain. Deletions cut 1 base from V and 4 bases from J, with 25 bases between. CDR3 size: 19 residues. Germline lookup yields CDR1 MNHEY and CDR2 SMNVEV (reference sequence). CDR3 amino acids: CASSLYGWYGEPKGTEAFF. As DNA, the CDR3 is TGTGCCAGCAGTTTATATGGGTGGTACGGGGAACCTAAGGGCACTGAAGCTTTCTTT.

This chain links TRBV9 with TRBJ2-7, with unresolved D. Germline lookup yields CDR1 SGDLS and CDR2 YYNGEE. V was cut by 6 bases and J by 2 bases, with 24 bases left in between. The CDR3 covers 17 residues. This CDR3 is CASNPGVGMVSTYEQYF. As DNA, the CDR3 is TGTGCCAGCAACCCCGGAGTCGGAATGGTTTCTACCTACGAGCAGTACTTC.

CDR3 DNA sequence: TGTGCCAGCAGCAGGCTCAACACAGATACGCAGTATTTT. Translating gives CASSRLNTDTQYF. This chain links TRBV2 with TRBJ2-3; unclear D gene. The germline V and J ends were trimmed by 6 bases and 2 bases, with 9 bases remaining between them. The CDR3 covers 13 residues. CDR1 SNHLY and CDR2 FYNNEI come from the germline V gene.

The chain uses TRBV19 and TRBJ2-7; 7 bases match TRBD1. The V gene end was trimmed by 4 bases and the J gene end by 2 bases; junction bases not matched to a gene: 5. The CDR3 runs to 14 residues. In germline, CDR1 is LNHDA, CDR2 SQIVND (reference sequence). CDR3 loop: CASSTPGQTYEQYF. The CDR3 region has the DNA TGTGCCAGTAGTACCCCGGGACAGACCTACGAGCAGTACTTC.

For the CDR3, the DNA is TGCGCCAGCAGCTTGACCACCGGGACAGTCTACAATGAGCAGTTCTTC. Translating gives CASSLTTGTVYNEQFF. The chain links TRBV5-1 to TRBJ2-1; 7 nucleotides align to TRBD1. The CDR3 runs 16 residues. Trimming took 1 base from V and 3 from J; bases not matched to a gene: 7. CDR1 is SGHRS and CDR2 is YFSETQ in the germline V gene. Based on the CDR3 plus reference TRBV5-1 and TRBJ2-1, the full variable domain is KAGVTQTPRYLIKTRGQQVTLSCSPISGHRSVSWYQQTPGQGLQFLFEYFSETQRNKGNFPGRFSGRQFSNSRSEMNVSTLELGDSALYLCASSLTTGTVYNEQFFGPGTRLTVL.

This clone was picked up a small number of times. This rearrangement joins TRBV4-2 to TRBJ2-3, with 11 bases identical to TRBD2. This CDR3 spans 16 amino acids. The trim removed 1 base at V and 4 bases at J, leaving 4 bases unmatched. The germline V gene encodes CDR1 LGHNA and CDR2 YNFKEQ. The CDR3 spells CASSQVLAGGPDTQYF. CDR3 in DNA: TGTGCCAGCAGCCAAGTTTTAGCGGGGGGGCCAGATACGCAGTATTTT.

V and J are TRBV5-1 and TRBJ1-1, with a weak D call TRBD1 (5 bases). The CDR3 has 15 amino acids. Germline-derived CDR1 and CDR2 are SGHRS and YFSETQ. Between the trimmed V and J ends, which lost 4 bases and 3 bases, there was a span of 16 bases. The CDR3 DNA reads TGCGCCAGCAGCCTGTCAGGGAATTCGTACACTGAAGCTTTCTTT. Amino acids: CASSLSGNSYTEAFF.

The rearrangement uses TRBV7-8 and TRBJ1-6; D not resolved. This CDR3 is 12 amino acids long. From germline, CDR1 is SGHVS and CDR2 FQNEAQ. Trimming took off 1 base at V and 10 bases at J, with 5 bases between the two ends. The CDR3 DNA follows: TGTGCCAGCAGCTTAGACAGCTCACCCCTCCACTTT. This codes for CASSLDSSPLHF.

The gene calls are TRBV19 and TRBJ1-4, with D hard to call. Trimming stripped 3 bases from V and 4 bases from J, with 9 bases between. The CDR3 extends over 14 amino acids. Germline loops: CDR1 LNHDA, CDR2 SQIVND (reference sequence). Written as DNA, the CDR3 is TGTGCCAGTAGTATCGAGTCGTATAATGAAAAACTGTTTTTT. This sequence encodes CASSIESYNEKLFF.

The genes are TRBV4-2 and TRBJ2-4; possibly TRBD2 for D (5 bases). CDR1 LGHNA and CDR2 YNFKEQ come from the germline V gene. V lost 0 bases and J 7 bases, leaving 10 bases between the germline ends. There are 14 residues in the CDR3. CDR3 sequence reads: CASSQEEASNIQYF. The CDR3, as DNA: TGTGCCAGCAGCCAAGAAGAGGCTAGCAACATTCAGTACTTC.

CDR3 residues: CASSFPLANSGSTYNEQFF. For the CDR3, the DNA is TGCGCCAGCAGCTTCCCATTGGCTAATTCGGGGAGTACCTACAATGAGCAGTTCTTC. The chain links TRBV5-1 to TRBJ2-1; TRBD2 might be the D (5 bases). Germline CDR1 reads SGHRS; CDR2 reads YFSETQ. This CDR3 spans 19 amino acids. The V and J ends lost 2 bases and 2 bases respectively, with 23 bases between them.

This chain connects TRBV7-9 to TRBJ2-7; tentative D call: TRBD2 (6 bases). The CDR3 is 14 residues long. Germline V gene data show CDR1 as SEHNR and CDR2 as FQNEAQ (reference sequence). Trimming took off 3 bases at V and 1 base at J, with 10 bases between the two ends. CDR3 sequence reads: CASSLVGGSYEQYF. The CDR3 DNA is TGTGCCAGCAGCTTGGTCGGGGGATCCTACGAGCAGTACTTC.